The clone carrying this T cell receptor beta chain is a singleton in its sample. This CDR3 is built from 16 residues. Generated by immunoSEQ multiplex PCR, the TCRdb table keeps only in-frame clones and is missing some. The sample has approximately 16,000 clones, approximately 88% seen once. The record originates from a study of blood T cell repertoires in COVID-19. The TCR was taken from a woman in her 70s in a cohort sampled during active or convalescent COVID-19. J is TRBJ1-5 and V is TRBV21-1; TRBD1, as called in the table, went unchecked against the DNA. TRBV21-1 is a recognized pseudogene. The sequenced sample was peripheral blood. Here the CDR3 reads CASSARDRRRNQPQHF. For the CDR3, the DNA is TGTGCCAGCAGCGCCCGGGACAGGCGACGCAATCAGCCCCAGCATTTT.